This TCR beta chain came from a study of beta chain features in type 1 diabetes. Germline V gives CDR1 LNHDA, CDR2 SQIVND (reference sequence). The CDR3 has 15 residues. The junction had 10 bases not matched to a gene; V was cut back by 11 bases and J by 5 bases. cDNA synthesis used the whole RNA isolate, giving expressed TCRB sequences. Method: immunoSEQ multiplex PCR; TCRdb's copy keeps in-frame clones and lacks some. This sample has 200,000 to 250,000 clones, with 9.6% found just once. V and J are TRBV19 and TRBJ2-2, with 11 bases aligning to TRBD1. This receptor was obtained from a woman between 18 and 29 years old in good health. The sequenced material came from naive CD4+ T cells from blood. The CDR3 coding sequence is TGTGCCGGAGGACAGGGGGCGTCGGGTACCGGGGAGCTGTTTTTT. Its translation is CAGGQGASGTGELFF.